This is a list of T cell receptor beta chains from one sample in a study of OX40 agonist ivuxolimab in advanced cancers. Only in-frame clones appear in the TCRdb table, and some are missing; sequencing was by immunoSEQ multiplex PCR. The sample lists 80,000 or so clones; around four fifths were seen once. Sequenced material: CD4+ or CD8+ T cells sorted from blood, taken in a trial of the OX40 agonist ivuxolimab. The receptors here all came from an adult with an advanced solid tumor such as melanoma, head and neck, liver or kidney cancer. Both conserved end residues are part of each CDR3. The D gene is left open where the match is weak. Clone size is given for some rows only: seen once, a few or many times, or a class if the clone is expanded.

>TRBD1|-|TRBJ2-1|TRBV6-6
TGTGCCAGCAGTCCACAGGGGGCTAATTACAATGAGCAGTTCTTC
CASSPQGANYNEQFF
>-|once|TRBJ2-1|TRBV27
TGTGCCAGCAGGGGGTTGGGGTCCTACAATGAGCAGTTCTTC
CASRGLGSYNEQFF
>TRBD1|-|TRBJ2-7|TRBV28
TGTGCCAGCAGACCTCCCGTGGGACAGGGCCCCTACGAGCAGTACTTC
CASRPPVGQGPYEQYF
>TRBD2|-|TRBJ2-5|TRBV7-2
TGTGCCAGCAGCCCGACTAGCGTTGAGACCCAGTACTTC
CASSPTSVETQYF
>-|-|TRBJ1-4|TRBV5-4
TGTGCCAGCAGCTTGAAGTATCTGGGGGGGACTAATGAAAAACTGTTTTTT
CASSLKYLGGTNEKLFF
>-|-|TRBJ2-3|TRBV7-9
TGTGCCAGCAGCCCAGTGACCCGGGGCCCAGGAGATACGCAGTATTTT
CASSPVTRGPGDTQYF
>-|-|TRBJ2-6|TRBV5-4
TGTGCCAGCAGCCCAGGTGGGGGGCGTGGGGCCAACGTCCTGACTTTC
CASSPGGGRGANVLTF
>TRBD2|-|TRBJ2-5|TRBV5-1
TGCGCCAGCAGCCCGGCTAGCGGGAGTCGGAGGGAGACCCAGTACTTC
CASSPASGSRRETQYF
>TRBD1|-|TRBJ1-1|TRBV7-6
TGTGCCAGCAGCCCAGGACAGGGGACTGAAGCTTTCTTT
CASSPGQGTEAFF
>-|few|TRBJ1-5|TRBV7-2
TGTGCCAGCAGCTTAGGTGGTTTCGGTCAGCCCCAGCATTTT
CASSLGGFGQPQHF
>-|large|TRBJ1-1|TRBV14
TGTGCCAGCAGCCTTAAAGGGCGGGGAAGTAACACTGAAGCTTTCTTT
CASSLKGRGSNTEAFF
>-|-|TRBJ2-1|TRBV28
TGTGCCAGCGTTAAGGGAGGTAGCGGCTCCTCAAGATCGTTCTTC
CASVKGGSGSSRSFF
>-|few|TRBJ2-1|TRBV28
TGTGCCAGCAGAGGGCCTCATCGTGAGAATGAGCAGTTCTTC
CASRGPHRENEQFF
>-|-|TRBJ2-7|TRBV15
TGTGCCACCAGCAGACTCCTCCGGGACGAGCAGTACTTC
CATSRLLRDEQYF
>-|-|TRBJ2-5|TRBV13
TGTGCCAGCAGCAGGAAAACAGGGATCTCCCAAGAGACCCAGTACTTC
CASSRKTGISQETQYF
>-|-|TRBJ2-5|TRBV15
TGTGCCACCAGCGGAGATGCGGGACCCGGGCAGACCCAGTACTTC
CATSGDAGPGQTQYF
>-|-|TRBJ2-7|TRBV14
TGTGCCAGCAGCGACAAGAGATTAGAGGATCTCTACGAGCAGTACTTC
CASSDKRLEDLYEQYF
>-|-|TRBJ2-2|TRBV18
TGTGCCAGCTCACCCCCGGGAGAGGGGACCGGGGAGCTGTTTTTT
CASSPPGEGTGELFF
>-|-|TRBJ2-7|TRBV5-1
TGCGCCAGCAGCCGGCTGGGGGAGGCCTACGAGCAGTACTTC
CASSRLGEAYEQYF
>-|-|TRBJ1-2|TRBV5-4
TGTGCCAGCAGCTTGGTGGGAAACTATGGCTACACCTTC
CASSLVGNYGYTF
>-|-|TRBJ1-2|TRBV30
TGTGCCTGGAGTGTCATAGGGTATGGCTACACCTTC
CAWSVIGYGYTF
>TRBD2|-|TRBJ2-7|TRBV19
TGTGCCAGTAGTATAGTCACTAGCGGGAGCGAGCAGTACTTC
CASSIVTSGSEQYF
>TRBD2|-|TRBJ2-3|TRBV7-6
TGTGCCAGCAGCTTAGGATGGGCGGGGGTAACAGATACGCAGTATTTT
CASSLGWAGVTDTQYF
>-|-|TRBJ2-4|TRBV5-1
TGCGCCAGCAGCTCAGGAGGTCCCAAAAACATTCAGTACTTC
CASSSGGPKNIQYF
>-|-|TRBJ2-5|TRBV21-1
TGTGCCAGCACTAACCCTCGCCCTAGCGAGTGGAAGACCCAGTACTTC
CASTNPRPSEWKTQYF
>-|-|TRBJ1-1|TRBV28
TGTGCCAGCAGTTTGCACGGGGGAAGCACTGAAGCTTTCTTT
CASSLHGGSTEAFF
>-|-|TRBJ2-7|TRBV6-4
TGTGCCATCCCCGGAACCCGGGACGACTACGAGCAGTACTTC
CAIPGTRDDYEQYF
>TRBD1|-|TRBJ1-1|TRBV7-9
TGTGCCAGCAGCTTGGCCGGGACAGCCACTGAAGCTTTCTTT
CASSLAGTATEAFF
>TRBD2|-|TRBJ2-1|TRBV9
TGTGCCAGCAGCTCGTCAGCGGGAGGGCCTTTAGATGAGCAGTTCTTC
CASSSSAGGPLDEQFF
>-|-|TRBJ2-1|TRBV7-3
TGTGCCAGCAGCCCAACGACCCCCCCCAATGAGCAGTTCTTC
CASSPTTPPNEQFF
>-|-|TRBJ1-5|TRBV7-8
TGTGCCAGCAGCTTTGGGGGATACGGCAATCAGCCCCAGCATTTT
CASSFGGYGNQPQHF
>-|-|TRBJ1-3|TRBV5-1
TGCGCCAGCAAGGGGCAGGGGATCTTCGTTGGAAACACCATATATTTT
CASKGQGIFVGNTIYF
>TRBD2|once|TRBJ2-2|TRBV19
TGTGCCAGTAGTCGGACTAGGAACACCGGGGAGCTGTTTTTT
CASSRTRNTGELFF
>-|-|TRBJ1-5|TRBV7-9
TGTGCCAGCAGCCCGACAGGCACCAATCAGCCCCAGCATTTT
CASSPTGTNQPQHF
>TRBD2|-|TRBJ2-2|TRBV28
TGTGCCAGCAGTCTCCCGCGGGGGGCGGGGGAAAACACCGGGGAGCTGTTTTTT
CASSLPRGAGENTGELFF
>-|-|TRBJ1-6|TRBV6-5
TGTGCCAGCAGACGGAATAATTCACCCCTCCACTTT
CASRRNNSPLHF
>TRBD1|-|TRBJ2-7|TRBV15
TGTGCCACCAGCAACAGGACAGGGAGTTACGAGCAGTACTTC
CATSNRTGSYEQYF
>-|-|TRBJ2-4|TRBV7-2
TGTGCCAGCACCCAACAGCAAATTCAGTACTTC
CASTQQQIQYF
>-|few|TRBJ2-7|TRBV28
TGTGCCAGCAGTCCCCAGATGTGGGAGCAGTACTTC
CASSPQMWEQYF
>-|once|TRBJ1-6|TRBV7-2
TGTGCCAGCAGCTCCTCGGGGATCAATTCACCCCTCCACTTT
CASSSSGINSPLHF
>-|-|TRBJ2-3|TRBV7-9
TGTGCCAGCAGCTTAGTTAGGGGTACAGATACGCAGTATTTT
CASSLVRGTDTQYF
>-|-|TRBJ2-3|TRBV11-1
TGTGCCAGCAGCTCATCGGGACTGCGCACAGATACGCAGTATTTT
CASSSSGLRTDTQYF
>-|-|TRBJ1-2|TRBV7-2
TGTGCCAGCAGCTTTGTTGTAGCCAACTATGGCTACACCTTC
CASSFVVANYGYTF
>-|-|TRBJ2-5|TRBV11-2
TGTGCCAGCAGCCTCCGGGGGACAGAAGAAGAGACCCAGTACTTC
CASSLRGTEEETQYF
>TRBD1|-|TRBJ1-1|TRBV28
TGTGCCAGCAGTACCCCGACAGGGGAAGCTTTCTTT
CASSTPTGEAFF
>-|-|TRBJ1-6|TRBV19
TGTGCCAGTAGTAGAAACGTCGGTTCACCCCTCCACTTT
CASSRNVGSPLHF